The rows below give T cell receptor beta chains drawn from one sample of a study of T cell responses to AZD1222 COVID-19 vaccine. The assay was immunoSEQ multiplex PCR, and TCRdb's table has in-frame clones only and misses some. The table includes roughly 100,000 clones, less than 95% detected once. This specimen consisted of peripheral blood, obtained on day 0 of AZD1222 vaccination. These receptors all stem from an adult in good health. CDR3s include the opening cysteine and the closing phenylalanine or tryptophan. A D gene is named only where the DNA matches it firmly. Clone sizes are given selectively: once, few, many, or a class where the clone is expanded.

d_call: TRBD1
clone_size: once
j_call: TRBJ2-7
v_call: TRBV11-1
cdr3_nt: TGTGCCAGCAGCTTGGGGGACAGGGCCTACGAGCAGTACTTC
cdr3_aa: CASSLGDRAYEQYF

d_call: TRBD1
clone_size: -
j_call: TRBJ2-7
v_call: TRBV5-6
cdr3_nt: TGTGCCAGCAGCTGGGGCGGACAGGCCGCTCGGGAGCAGTACTTC
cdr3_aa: CASSWGGQAAREQYF

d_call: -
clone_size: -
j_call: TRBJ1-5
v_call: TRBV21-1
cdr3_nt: TGTGCCAGCAGCAAAGGGTTGGGAGGGGATTGGCAGCCCCAGCATTTT
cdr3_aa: CASSKGLGGDWQPQHF

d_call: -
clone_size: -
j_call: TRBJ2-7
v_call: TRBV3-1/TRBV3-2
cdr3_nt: TGTGCCAGCACCAGATCTACGGGGCACTTCCCCTACGAGCAGTACTTC
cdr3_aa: CASTRSTGHFPYEQYF

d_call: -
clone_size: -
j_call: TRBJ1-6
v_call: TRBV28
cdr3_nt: TGTGCCAGCTCCAAGGGGTCTATAAGGACACCCCTCCACTTT
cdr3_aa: CASSKGSIRTPLHF

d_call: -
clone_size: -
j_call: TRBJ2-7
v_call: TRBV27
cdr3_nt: TGTGCCAGCAGCTCTTACTACGAGCAGTACTTC
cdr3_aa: CASSSYYEQYF

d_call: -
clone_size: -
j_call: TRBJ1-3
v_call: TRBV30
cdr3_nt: TGTGCCTGGAGTCACAGTGGGATCTCTGGAAACACCATATATTTT
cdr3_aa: CAWSHSGISGNTIYF

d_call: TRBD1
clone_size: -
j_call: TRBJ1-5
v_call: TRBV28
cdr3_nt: TGTGCCAGCAGTTTCGTGACAGGGAACAATCAGCCCCAGCATTTT
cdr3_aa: CASSFVTGNNQPQHF

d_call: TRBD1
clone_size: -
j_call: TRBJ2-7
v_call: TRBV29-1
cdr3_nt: TGCAGCGTTGAAGATCCAGGGGGATCCCACTACGAGCAGTACTTC
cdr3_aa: CSVEDPGGSHYEQYF

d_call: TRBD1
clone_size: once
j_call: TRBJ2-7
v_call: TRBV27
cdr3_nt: TGTGCCAGCAGCCCAGGACAGGTCTACGAGCAGTACTTC
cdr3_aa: CASSPGQVYEQYF

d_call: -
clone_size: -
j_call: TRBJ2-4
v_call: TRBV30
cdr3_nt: TGTGCCTGGAGTAGGGGAGTAAACATTCAGTACTTC
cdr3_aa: CAWSRGVNIQYF

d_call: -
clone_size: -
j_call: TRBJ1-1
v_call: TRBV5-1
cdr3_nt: TGCGCCAGCAGCTTGCCGCAAGGGGGGGAGAACACTGAAGCTTTCTTT
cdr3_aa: CASSLPQGGENTEAFF

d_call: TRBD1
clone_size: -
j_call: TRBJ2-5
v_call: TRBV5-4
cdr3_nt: TGTGCCAGCAGCTCCCGGGACAGGGAGACCCAGTACTTC
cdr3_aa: CASSSRDRETQYF

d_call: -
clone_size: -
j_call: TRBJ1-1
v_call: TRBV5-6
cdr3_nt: TGTGCCAGCTTGCCGACGGGGAACACTGAAGCTTTCTTT
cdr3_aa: CASLPTGNTEAFF

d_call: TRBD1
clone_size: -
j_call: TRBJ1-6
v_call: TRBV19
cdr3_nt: TGTGCCAGTAAAGGGGACAGCTCCTATAATTCACCCCTCCACTTT
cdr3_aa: CASKGDSSYNSPLHF